Included here is one TCR beta chain sequence, with context. The antigen is unknown. This may come from a read error, since a much larger clone is one base off. V was trimmed by 0 bases and J by 9 bases, leaving 9 bases between them. The CDR3 is 13 residues long. These data belong to a study of blood T cells in healthy people across ages. A second PCR, run for about 6 to 11 cycles, used a sample-barcoded 5' primer plus a J-beta primer mix. MiXCR, run by TCRdb on the 5' RACE reads, gives a single entry per CDR3 protein. Found here are roughly 680,000 distinct CDR3 sequences, more than 45% of them singletons; the top ten hold about 13%. Study-level points and caveats: Expanded clonotype changes were possibly confounded by unknown donor CMV status.

Healthy Caucasians from Russia aged about 6 to 95 served as donors. Each sample gave at least 6.5 million isolated PBMCs. The gene calls are TRBV12-3 or TRBV12-4 and TRBJ2-4; D might be TRBD2 (5 bases). The receptor was derived from a woman at least 80 years old in good health. Sequenced material: blood. Written as DNA, the CDR3 is TGTGCCAGCAGTTTAGCGTCCGGGGTCATTCAGTACTTC. It translates to CASSLASGVIQYF.